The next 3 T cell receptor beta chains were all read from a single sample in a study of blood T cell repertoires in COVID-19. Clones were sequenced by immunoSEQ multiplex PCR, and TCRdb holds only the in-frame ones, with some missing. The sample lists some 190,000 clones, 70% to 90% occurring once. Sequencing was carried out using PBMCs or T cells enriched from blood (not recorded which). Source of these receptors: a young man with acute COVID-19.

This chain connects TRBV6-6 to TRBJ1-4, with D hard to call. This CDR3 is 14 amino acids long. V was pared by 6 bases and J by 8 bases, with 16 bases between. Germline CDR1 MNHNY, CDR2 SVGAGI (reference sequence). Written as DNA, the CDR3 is TGTGCCAGCAGCCCCCGCGGGCGAGGAGAAAAACTGTTTTTT. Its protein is CASSPRGRGEKLFF.

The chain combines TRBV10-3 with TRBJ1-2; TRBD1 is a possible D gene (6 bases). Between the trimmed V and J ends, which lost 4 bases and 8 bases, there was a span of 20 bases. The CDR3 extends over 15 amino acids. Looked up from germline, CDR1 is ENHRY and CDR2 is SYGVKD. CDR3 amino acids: CAISAPAGGAEGYTF. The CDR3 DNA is TGTGCCATCAGTGCCCCGGCGGGGGGGGCCGAAGGCTACACCTTC.

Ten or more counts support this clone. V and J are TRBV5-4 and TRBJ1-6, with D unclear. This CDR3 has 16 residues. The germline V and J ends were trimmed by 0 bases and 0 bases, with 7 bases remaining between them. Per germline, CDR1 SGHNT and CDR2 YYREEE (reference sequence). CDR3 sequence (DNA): TGTGCCAGCAGCTTGGACAGTTTCTCCTATAATTCACCCCTCCACTTT. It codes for CASSLDSFSYNSPLHF.